This TCR beta chain is from a study of T cell repertoires in cytomegalovirus infection. Study overall: CMV infection and matching HLA type were both indicated by public TCR beta signatures. Study outcomes and limitations: Identification of carriers of CMV plus the relevant HLA was achieved through cumulative public TCR beta family frequency.

This CDR3 is 15 amino acids long. From germline, CDR1 is SGHTA and CDR2 FQGNSA. V shed 5 bases and J 0 bases; nucleotides not matched to a gene: 2. TCRdb recomputed calls from the reads with MiXCR, one row per CDR3 protein. This sample has tens of thousands of distinct CDR3 sequences, with over 3.5% found just once. This clonotype is termed medium-sized. Its antigen is currently unknown. The sequenced sample consisted of PBMCs. The receptor's source is a human donor in good health (CMV status not recorded). Some clones in this sample may be carry-over from other donors' samples. The V and J genes are TRBV7-2 and TRBJ2-2; 8 nucleotides line up with TRBD2. DNA of the CDR3: TGTGCCAGCAGCCCCGGGAGGGCGAACACCGGGGAGCTGTTTTTT. It translates to CASSPGRANTGELFF.